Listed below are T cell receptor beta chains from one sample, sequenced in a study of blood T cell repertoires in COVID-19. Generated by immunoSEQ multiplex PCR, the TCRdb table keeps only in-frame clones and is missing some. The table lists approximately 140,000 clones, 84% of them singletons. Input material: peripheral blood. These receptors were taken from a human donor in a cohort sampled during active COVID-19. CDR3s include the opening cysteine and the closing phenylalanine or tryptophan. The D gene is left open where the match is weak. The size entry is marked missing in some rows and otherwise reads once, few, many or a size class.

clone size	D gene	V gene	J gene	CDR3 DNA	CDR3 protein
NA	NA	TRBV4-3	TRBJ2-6	TGCGCCAGCAGCCAAGATTCTAGCGCTGGGGCCAACGTCCTGACTTTC	CASSQDSSAGANVLTF
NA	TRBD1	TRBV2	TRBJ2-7	TGTGCCAGCAGTGGTCCCGGGACAGGGGTCGAGCAGTACTTC	CASSGPGTGVEQYF
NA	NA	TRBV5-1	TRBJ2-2	TGCGCCAGCAGCTTGACACAGGGCGGCACCGGGGAGCTGTTTTTT	CASSLTQGGTGELFF
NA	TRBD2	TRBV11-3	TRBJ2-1	TGTGCCAGCAGCTACTCAGCGGGGGGGCTCTACAATGAGCAGTTCTTC	CASSYSAGGLYNEQFF
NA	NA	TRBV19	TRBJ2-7	TGTGCCAGTAGTCATTTTAACAGCAATTACGAGCAGTACTTC	CASSHFNSNYEQYF
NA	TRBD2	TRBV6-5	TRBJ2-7	TGTGCCAGCATCCCAAGACTAGCGGGGTACTACGAGCAGTACTTC	CASIPRLAGYYEQYF
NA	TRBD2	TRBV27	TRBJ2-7	TGTGCCAGCAGTTTAGTGGGCCGGGGGGGCTCCTACGAGCAGTACTTC	CASSLVGRGGSYEQYF
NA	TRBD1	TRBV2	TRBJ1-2	TGTGCCAGCAGCGTCGGGACAGGGGATGGCTACACCTTC	CASSVGTGDGYTF
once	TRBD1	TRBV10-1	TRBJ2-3	TGCGCCGGGTCGGGACAGGGCACAGATACGCAGTATTTT	CAGSGQGTDTQYF
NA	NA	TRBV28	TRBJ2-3	TGTGCCAGCACCCCTCTAGGCGGCGTGGAAGATACGCAGTATTTT	CASTPLGGVEDTQYF
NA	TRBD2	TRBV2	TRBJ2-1	TGTGCCAGCAGTCCCTCCTGGGGGCTAGCGGGGCTCTACAATGAGCAGTTCTTC	CASSPSWGLAGLYNEQFF
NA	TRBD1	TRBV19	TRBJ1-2	TGTGCCAGTACTCGAACACCCGGGACAGAGTATGGCTACACCTTC	CASTRTPGTEYGYTF
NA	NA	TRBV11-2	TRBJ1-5	TGTGCCAGCAGCGCGGGCACCAATCAGCCCCAGCATTTT	CASSAGTNQPQHF
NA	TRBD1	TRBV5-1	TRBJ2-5	TGCGCCAGCAGCAGAGGGACAGGCCAAGAGACCCAGTACTTC	CASSRGTGQETQYF
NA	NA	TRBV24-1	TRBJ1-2	TGTGCCACCAGTTCCGCTAACTATGGCTACACCTTC	CATSSANYGYTF
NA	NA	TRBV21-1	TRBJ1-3	TGTGCCAGCAGCAAACCTCCCAGGGGGCCTGGAAACACCATATATTTT	CASSKPPRGPGNTIYF
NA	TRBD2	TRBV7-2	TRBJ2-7	TGTGCCAGCAGCCCCCGCGACAAGCGGGGGGCCTACGAGCAGTACTTC	CASSPRDKRGAYEQYF
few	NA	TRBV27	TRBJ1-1	TGTGCCAGCAGTCCGCCGGGAGCCTGGCGGGGAGCTTTCTTT	CASSPPGAWRGAFF
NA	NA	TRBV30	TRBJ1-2	TGTGCCTGGAGTGTCTTTAGAAACTATGGCTACACCTTC	CAWSVFRNYGYTF
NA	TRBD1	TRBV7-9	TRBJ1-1	TGTGCCAGCAGCGGACAGGGGACTGAAGCTTTCTTT	CASSGQGTEAFF
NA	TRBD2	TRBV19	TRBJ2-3	TGTGCCACCCTTCCTGGCGGGGGGGCCTTAGATACGCAGTATTTT	CATLPGGGALDTQYF
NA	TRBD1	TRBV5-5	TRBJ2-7	TGTGCCAGCTCCTGGGCCGGACAGGACATCTACGAGCAGTACTTC	CASSWAGQDIYEQYF
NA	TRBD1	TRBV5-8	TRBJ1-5	TGTGCCAGCAGTTTAGACAGGGCTCAGCCCCAGCATTTT	CASSLDRAQPQHF
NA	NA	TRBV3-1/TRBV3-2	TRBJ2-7	TGTGCCAGCTTTGGAGGGGCTGAGCAGTACTTC	CASFGGAEQYF
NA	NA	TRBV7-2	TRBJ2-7	TGTGCCAGCAGCCCACCTGGACAGACGAGCAAGTACTTC	CASSPPGQTSKYF
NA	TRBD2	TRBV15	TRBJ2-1	TGTGCCACCAGAGGCGGGGGGCAGCCTACCAATGAGCAGTTCTTC	CATRGGGQPTNEQFF
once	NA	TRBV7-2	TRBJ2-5	TGTGCCAGCAGCCCACCCGGGGGAGAGAAGACCCAGTACTTC	CASSPPGGEKTQYF